The subject of this entry is one T cell receptor (beta chain). Its antigen has not been determined. No qualities accompany the bases; no much larger clone lies one base away. The record originates from a study of cytomegalovirus exposure and HLA in healthy donors (dated by TCRdb to 2017 to 2019). A note on the overall study: According to an earlier analysis of a few hundred of the donors, some 180 million T cells yielded 117 million unique TCR beta sequences and more than 250 Gb of sequence data. Using immunosequencing, the study profiled T cell repertoires from fewer than 850 subjects and related those repertoires to cytomegalovirus serostatus. Of the roughly 400 genotyped donors, around 81% fell in the genetic ancestry cluster associated with self-reported Caucasian donors. To predict cytomegalovirus infection status, the study combined high-throughput TCR immunosequencing, statistical association of individual TCRs with disease status, and machine learning. The study aimed to test whether signatures of past pathogen exposure could be identified by cataloging public T cell receptors. A later genetic analysis took genome-wide SNP genotypes for about 55% of the 666 donors and used that subset as a discovery cohort. A later analysis re-examined previously published TCR beta repertoires from more than 650 donors and added high-resolution HLA genotyping to investigate patterns of TCR occurrence. Among 350 to 400 genotyped donors of the cohort, an average of around 240,000 unique TCR beta nucleotide sequences were sequenced per donor, roughly 20% of them non-productive. The number of donors typed differed by locus, with roughly 620-640 for A, B, C, DRB1 and DQB1, 522 for DQA1, over 600 for DPA1, and approximately 470 for DPB1. All discovery cohort repertoires had been generated on a single sequencing platform. Both class I and class II loci were covered by HLA typing, at four-digit resolution. In an earlier analysis of over 550 of the donors, high-throughput TCR beta sequencing was used to judge whether each TCR beta V gene segment behaved as functional or pseudogenic. In the later analysis, no new phenotypic data were used to find candidate immune exposures; instead, reliance was placed on TCR beta sequences and their occurrence across donors. Along with the roughly 670-subject first cohort, a separate validation cohort of about 110 different subjects was used. Donor age, sex, ethnicity and CMV serostatus were compiled alongside the repertoire data. Several DR-DQ haplotypes were treated as single units for association and clustering because of strong linkage in the cohort. An early release that covered approximately 600 HLA-typed donors contained approximately 300 gigabases of sequencing data and about 84 million unique TCR sequences. Broader findings and caveats from the paper: In this cohort, only TCR beta chains were sequenced, and detectable features were limited by the absence of alpha or paired-chain data. Most TCR sequences were observed very rarely across donors, whereas some public TCRs were present in many individuals. The authors suggested that the approach could potentially be extended to other disease states and immunological phenotypes. Correlated functional status among segregating V segments might reflect linkage disequilibrium, but an unknown experimental factor could not be ruled out. In an earlier analysis of around 600 of the donors, most TCR beta V segments were observed in productive rearrangements about 87% or about 30% of the time, broadly matching IMGT annotations. CMV serostatus was the only immune exposure information available for the cohort. A few of the identified cytomegalovirus-associated TCR beta chains were confirmed in vitro to be specific for cytomegalovirus antigens. In the study, around 150 TCR beta chains were listed as associated with cytomegalovirus. Because HLA typing was unavailable for some donors at each locus, only the typed subset was used in association tests. Sequencing depth was assumed to be roughly uniform across donors in the presence/absence analyses, though that assumption may not hold. Several of the top co-occurrence clusters appeared to be linked to parvovirus B19, influenza, CMV and Epstein-Barr virus, according to a later analysis. A later analysis found that TCR association rates varied across HLA loci, with DRB1 alleles showing the most associated TCRs and HLA-C alleles the fewest. According to a later genetic analysis, donors in an Asian-associated ancestry cluster had fewer N-insertions in productive TCRs than the approximately 650-donor mean. A cluster of highly shared sequence variants was judged likely to represent a technical artifact of the sequencing pipeline. The earlier analysis of fewer than 750 of the donors excluded over 15 rarely observed V segments, including chromosome 9 orphons, because counts were too low. In a later analysis, 16,951 TCR beta sequences were associated with specific HLA alleles at a false discovery rate of 0.05. In a later analysis, HLA-associated TCR beta chains were found to be more clonally expanded and to have lower generation probabilities than equally common non-associated chains. The classifier was reported to diagnose cytomegalovirus status with high specificity and sensitivity in both the original cohort and the validation cohort. In a later genetic analysis, a missense DCLRE1C variant was associated with V-gene and J-gene trimming of TCR beta chains, and the association was replicated in an independent cohort. Strong co-occurrence of HLA alleles, especially DR and DQ, made assigning TCR associations to individual alleles difficult. A later analysis found that most CMV-associated TCR beta chains appeared HLA-restricted, with HLA associations seemingly driven largely by CMV exposure. Because the 87-base-pair reads could not distinguish some IMGT-functional V segments, including TRBV6-2 and TRBV6-3, those segments were excluded. A further reported finding was that TCR beta sequences accurately predicted the HLA-A and HLA-B alleles for most subjects in the first cohort.

V is clipped by 0 bases and J by 4 bases, and the sequence between their germline boundaries is 13 bases long. From the cysteine through the phenylalanine, the CDR3 covers 15 amino acids. CDR3 DNA only is kept here, 45 bases in frame from base 1. The germline V gene (reference sequence) sets CDR1 to SGHNT and CDR2 to YYREEE. The cohort comprised around 700 healthy bone marrow donors. Cohort members were all nominally healthy when sampled, although unrecorded immune exposures were likely present. The donor tested CMV seronegative, placing the donor among the 352 seronegative members of the cohort. Each donor provided a peripheral blood sample, and peripheral blood mononuclear cells were used for TCR beta sequencing. The Qiagen DNeasy Blood Extraction Kit was used to extract genomic DNA from the blood cell samples. Library generation was performed with the immunoSEQ multiplex PCR assay. The multiplex PCR relied on a mix of 60 forward primers for TCR Vbeta segments and 13 reverse primers for TCR Jbeta segments. The CDR3 region of rearranged TCR beta genes was amplified from genomic DNA with a multiplex PCR assay. Amplified TCR beta libraries were sequenced as 87-base-pair reads on the Illumina HiSeq System. In the source study's methods: A later analysis tallied around 82 million unique TCR beta chains across the 666 repertoires, and about 10 million of those chains were shared by two or more donors. A nearest-neighbor algorithm error-corrected the raw reads and collapsed the reads into unique sequences, merging closely related sequences to remove PCR and sequencing errors. V, D and J gene segments were assigned by aligning CDR3 sequences to IMGT reference sequences. For a sequence to be retained, a match of at least six nucleotides to both a V gene segment and a J gene segment was required. A rearrangement was called productive if the CDR3 had no stop codons and remained in frame with V and J, and every other rearrangement was called non-productive. Following IMGT convention, CDR3 was defined as the stretch from the second conserved V-encoded cysteine up to the conserved J-encoded phenylalanine. Sequences without an unambiguous match to a single V gene segment were excluded from the earlier analysis of 450 to 650 of the donors. In an earlier analysis of approximately 550 of the donors, V segments were called functional above 56.7% productive rearrangements and were called segregating when the between-donor standard deviation exceeded 5%. To diagnose cytomegalovirus status from the catalog of TCR beta chain sequences, a statistical classification framework was built. A later analysis assigned V and J genes by comparing TCR nucleotide sequences with IMGT/GENE-DB human TR gene sequences. Using the TCRdist pipeline, a later analysis assigned CDR3 sequences along with most-parsimonious VDJ recombination scenarios. In a later analysis, each TCR beta chain was defined by its CDR3 amino acid sequence together with its V-gene family, and reads lacking a unique V-gene family were excluded. As a way to deal with suspected cross-contamination and a sequencing artifact, a later analysis dropped approximately 570 nucleotide sequences that were highly shared and had low generation probability. A later analysis calculated a clonal expansion index for each public chain from normalized within-repertoire ranks of inferred template counts. Generation probabilities in a later analysis came from a VDJ recombination model fitted to out-of-frame rearrangements, and those results were checked against IGoR. In a later analysis, hypergeometric tests were used to score TCR-TCR, TCR-HLA and TCR-CMV co-occurrence, with a repertoire-size bias correction applied to TCR pairs. False discovery rates were estimated in a later analysis by permuting HLA or CMV assignments 20 times. In a later analysis, co-occurring TCRs were grouped using DBSCAN, and TCRdist sequence similarity was added for clustering within HLA-allele-positive subsets. Repertoires with fewer than 30,000 or more than 120,000 public chains, plus five repertoires with anomalous nucleotide sharing, were excluded from co-occurrence clustering. TCRdb limited this immuneACCESS table to in-frame rearrangements with V and J called. A share of clones is missing; checked studies link under half to unresolved V genes, and the rest is unexplained. V, J and clone size were drawn from that table, and D and trimming were deduced from the DNA. A total of 50,000 to 65,000 clones appear in this sample, 70% to 75% of them only once. Clones ranked in the top ten supply 5% to 6.5% of the sample.

Rearrangement joined TRBV5-4 to TRBJ2-5; tentative D gene TRBD1, with 6 bases matching. The sequenced sample was PBMCs. The clonotype was recovered from a woman younger than 45 in good health and CMV-seronegative. The DNA sequence reads TGTGCCAGCAGCTTGGAGGCAGGGGCGGCAGAGACCCAGTACTTC. The encoded protein is CASSLEAGAAETQYF.